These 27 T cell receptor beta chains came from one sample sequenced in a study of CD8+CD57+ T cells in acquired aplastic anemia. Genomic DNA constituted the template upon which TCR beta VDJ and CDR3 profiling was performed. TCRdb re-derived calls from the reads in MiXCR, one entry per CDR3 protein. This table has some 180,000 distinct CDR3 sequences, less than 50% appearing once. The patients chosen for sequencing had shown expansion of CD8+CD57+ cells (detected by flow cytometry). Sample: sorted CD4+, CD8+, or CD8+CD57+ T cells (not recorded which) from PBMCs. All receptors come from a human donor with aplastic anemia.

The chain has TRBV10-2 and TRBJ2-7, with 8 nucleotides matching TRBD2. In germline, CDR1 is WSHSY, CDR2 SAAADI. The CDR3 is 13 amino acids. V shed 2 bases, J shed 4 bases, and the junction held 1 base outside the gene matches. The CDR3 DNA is TGCGCCAGCAGTGAGGGACTAGCATACGAGCAGTACTTC. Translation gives CASSEGLAYEQYF.

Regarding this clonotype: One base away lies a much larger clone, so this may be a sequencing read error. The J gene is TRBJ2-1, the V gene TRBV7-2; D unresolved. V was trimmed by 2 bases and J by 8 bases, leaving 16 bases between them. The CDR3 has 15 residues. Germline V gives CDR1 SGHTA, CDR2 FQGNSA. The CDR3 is CASSLSLVVEDEQFF. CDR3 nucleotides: TGTGCCAGCAGCTTAAGCTTGGTTGTAGAGGATGAGCAGTTCTTC.

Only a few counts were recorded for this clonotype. The DNA of the CDR3 is TGTGCCAGCAGTACTCCTGGGGGTAACTATGGCTACACCTTC. It translates to CASSTPGGNYGYTF. The chain combines TRBV25-1 with TRBJ1-2; TRBD1 is a possible D gene (5 bases). Germline V CDR1 and CDR2: MGHDK, SYGVNS. The CDR3 totals 14 residues. V lost 5 bases, J lost 1 base, and 11 bases lay in between.

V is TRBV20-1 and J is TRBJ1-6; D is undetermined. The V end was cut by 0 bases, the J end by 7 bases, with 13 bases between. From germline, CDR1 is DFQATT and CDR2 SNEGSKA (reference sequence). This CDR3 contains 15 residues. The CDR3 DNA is TGCAGTGCTAGAGATGGTCTTGCCCTCAATTCACCCCTCCACTTT. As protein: CSARDGLALNSPLHF.

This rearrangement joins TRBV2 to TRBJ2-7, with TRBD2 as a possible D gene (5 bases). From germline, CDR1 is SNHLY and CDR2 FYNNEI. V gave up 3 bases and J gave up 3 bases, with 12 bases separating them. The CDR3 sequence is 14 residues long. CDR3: CASSDRSGYYEQYF. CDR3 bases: TGTGCCAGCAGTGATCGCTCGGGATACTACGAGCAGTACTTC.

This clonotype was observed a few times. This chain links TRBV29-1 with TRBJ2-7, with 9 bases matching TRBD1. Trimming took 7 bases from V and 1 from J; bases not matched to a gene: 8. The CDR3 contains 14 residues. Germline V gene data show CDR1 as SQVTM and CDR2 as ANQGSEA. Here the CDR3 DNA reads TGCAGCGGGAGTACCGGGACAGGGTCCTACGAGCAGTACTTC. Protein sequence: CSGSTGTGSYEQYF.

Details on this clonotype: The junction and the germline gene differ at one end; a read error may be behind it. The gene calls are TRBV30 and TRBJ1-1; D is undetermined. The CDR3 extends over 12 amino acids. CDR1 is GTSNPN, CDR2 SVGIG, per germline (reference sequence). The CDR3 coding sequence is TGTGCTTGGAGAACGGCAGAATTTGAAGCTTTCTTT. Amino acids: CAWRTAEFEAFF.

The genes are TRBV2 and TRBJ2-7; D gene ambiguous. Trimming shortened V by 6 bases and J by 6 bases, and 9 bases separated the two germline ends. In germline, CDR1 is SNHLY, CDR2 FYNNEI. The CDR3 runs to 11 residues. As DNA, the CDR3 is TGTGCCAGCAGGAGGCAGAGCGAGCAGTACTTC. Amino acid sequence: CASRRQSEQYF.

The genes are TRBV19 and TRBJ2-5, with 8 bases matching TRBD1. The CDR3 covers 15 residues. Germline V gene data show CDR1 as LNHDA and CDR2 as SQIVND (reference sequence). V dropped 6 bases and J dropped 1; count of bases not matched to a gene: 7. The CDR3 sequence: CASRISGTGQETQYF. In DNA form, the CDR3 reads TGTGCCAGTAGGATTTCCGGGACAGGCCAAGAGACCCAGTACTTC. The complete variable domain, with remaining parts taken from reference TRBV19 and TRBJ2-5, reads DGGITQSPKYLFRKEGQNVTLSCEQNLNHDAMYWYRQDPGQGLRLIYYSQIVNDFQKGDIAEGYSVSREKKESFPLTVTSAQKNPTAFYLCASRISGTGQETQYFGPGTRLLVL.

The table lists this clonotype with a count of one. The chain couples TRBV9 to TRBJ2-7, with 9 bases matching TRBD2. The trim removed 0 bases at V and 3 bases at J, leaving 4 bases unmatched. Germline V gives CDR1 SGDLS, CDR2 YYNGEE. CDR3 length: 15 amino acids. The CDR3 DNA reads TGTGCCAGCAGCGTAGGCGCGGGGGGGCTCTACGAGCAGTACTTC. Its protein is CASSVGAGGLYEQYF.

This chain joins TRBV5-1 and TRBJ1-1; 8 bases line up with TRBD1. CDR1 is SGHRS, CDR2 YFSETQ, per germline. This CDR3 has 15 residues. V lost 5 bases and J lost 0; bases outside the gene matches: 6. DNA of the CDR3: TGCGCCAGCAGGCCGGGACAGGTACTGAACACTGAAGCTTTCTTT. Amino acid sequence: CASRPGQVLNTEAFF.

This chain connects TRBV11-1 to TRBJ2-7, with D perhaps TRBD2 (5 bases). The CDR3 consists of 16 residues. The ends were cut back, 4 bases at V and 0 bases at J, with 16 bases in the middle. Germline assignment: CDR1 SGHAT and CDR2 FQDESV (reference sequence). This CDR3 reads CASSWGGRGNSYEQYF. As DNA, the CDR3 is TGTGCCAGCAGCTGGGGTGGAAGAGGGAACTCCTACGAGCAGTACTTC.

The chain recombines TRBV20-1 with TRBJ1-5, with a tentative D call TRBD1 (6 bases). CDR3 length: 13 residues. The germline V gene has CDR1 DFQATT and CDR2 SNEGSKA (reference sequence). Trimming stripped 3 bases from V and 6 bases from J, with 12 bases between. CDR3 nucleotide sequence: TGCAGTGCTAGGAAACAGGGAAGTCAGCCCCAGCATTTT. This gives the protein CSARKQGSQPQHF.

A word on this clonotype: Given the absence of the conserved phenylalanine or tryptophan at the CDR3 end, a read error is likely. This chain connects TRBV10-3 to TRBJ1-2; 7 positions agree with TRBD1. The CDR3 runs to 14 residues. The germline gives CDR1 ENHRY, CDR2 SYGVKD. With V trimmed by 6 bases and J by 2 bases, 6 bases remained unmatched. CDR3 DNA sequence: TGTGCCATCAGCGAGGGGGCGCGGAACTATGGCTACACCCTC. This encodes CAISEGARNYGYTL.

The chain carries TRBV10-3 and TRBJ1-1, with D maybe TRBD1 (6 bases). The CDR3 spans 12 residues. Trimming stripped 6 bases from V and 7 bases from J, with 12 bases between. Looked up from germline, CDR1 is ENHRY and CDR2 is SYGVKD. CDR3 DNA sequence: TGTGCCATCAGGCCAGAGGGGGGTGAAGCTTTCTTT. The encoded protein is CAIRPEGGEAFF.

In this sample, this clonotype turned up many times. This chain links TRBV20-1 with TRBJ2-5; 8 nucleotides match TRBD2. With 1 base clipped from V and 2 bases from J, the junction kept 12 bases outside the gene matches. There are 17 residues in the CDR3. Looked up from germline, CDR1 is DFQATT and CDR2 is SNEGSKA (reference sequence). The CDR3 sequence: CSARGVGAGVGQETQYF. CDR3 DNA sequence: TGCAGTGCTAGAGGCGTAGGAGCGGGGGTCGGTCAAGAGACCCAGTACTTC.

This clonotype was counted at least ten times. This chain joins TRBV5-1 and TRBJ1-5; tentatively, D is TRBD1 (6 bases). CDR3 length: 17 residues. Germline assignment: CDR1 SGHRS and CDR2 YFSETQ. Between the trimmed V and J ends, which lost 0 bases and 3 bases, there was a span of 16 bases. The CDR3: CASSLAPTGQFNQPQHF. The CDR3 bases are TGCGCCAGCAGCTTGGCACCAACGGGACAATTCAATCAGCCCCAGCATTTT.

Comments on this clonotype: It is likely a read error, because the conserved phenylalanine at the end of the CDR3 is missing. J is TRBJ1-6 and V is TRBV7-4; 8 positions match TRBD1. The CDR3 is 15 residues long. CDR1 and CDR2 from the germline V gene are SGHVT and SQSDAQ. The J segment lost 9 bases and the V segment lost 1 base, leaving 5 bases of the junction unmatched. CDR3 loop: CASSLGTGSGSPLHC. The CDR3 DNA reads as TGTGCCAGCAGCTTAGGGACAGGGTCCGGTTCACCCCTCCACTGT.

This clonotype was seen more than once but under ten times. The CDR3 DNA reads TGTGCCAGCAGCTTAGCCCGGGCTCAAGAGACCCAGTACTTC. It yields the protein CASSLARAQETQYF. The chain employs TRBV7-2 and TRBJ2-5, with no clear D. Trimming pared 0 bases from V and 2 bases from J, leaving 7 bases between. The CDR3 is 14 amino acids. Per germline, CDR1 SGHTA and CDR2 FQGNSA. The complete variable domain, with remaining parts taken from reference TRBV7-2 and TRBJ2-5, reads GAGVSQSPSNKVTEKGKDVELRCDPISGHTALYWYRQSLGQGLEFLIYFQGNSAPDKSGLPSDRFSAERTGGSVSTLTIQRTQQEDSAVYLCASSLARAQETQYFGPGTRLLVL.

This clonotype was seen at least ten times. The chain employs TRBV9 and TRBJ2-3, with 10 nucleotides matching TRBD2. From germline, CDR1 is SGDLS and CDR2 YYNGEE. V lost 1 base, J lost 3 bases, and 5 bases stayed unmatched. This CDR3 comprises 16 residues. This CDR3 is CASSVIAGGSTDTQYF. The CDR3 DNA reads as TGTGCCAGCAGCGTAATAGCGGGGGGAAGTACAGATACGCAGTATTTT.

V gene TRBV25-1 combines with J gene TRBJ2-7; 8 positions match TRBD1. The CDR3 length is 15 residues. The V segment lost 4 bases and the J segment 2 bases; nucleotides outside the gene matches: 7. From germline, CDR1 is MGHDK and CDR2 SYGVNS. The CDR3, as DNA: TGTGCCAGCAGTGGGGGATACAGGGGGACCTACGAGCAGTACTTC. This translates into CASSGGYRGTYEQYF.

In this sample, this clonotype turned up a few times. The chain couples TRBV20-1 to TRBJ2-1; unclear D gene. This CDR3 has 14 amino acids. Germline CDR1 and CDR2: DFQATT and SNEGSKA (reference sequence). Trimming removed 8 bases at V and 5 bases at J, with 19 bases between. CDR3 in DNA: TGCAGTATCTCCCGGGCTGGTGACCACAATGAGCAGTTCTTC. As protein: CSISRAGDHNEQFF.

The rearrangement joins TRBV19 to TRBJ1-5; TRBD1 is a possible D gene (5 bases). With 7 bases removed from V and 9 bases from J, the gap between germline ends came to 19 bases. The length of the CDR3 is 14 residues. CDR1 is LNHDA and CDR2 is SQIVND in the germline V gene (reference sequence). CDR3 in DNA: TGTGCCAGTACCAATGGCCAGGGCCCATTGCCCCAGCATTTT. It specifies CASTNGQGPLPQHF.

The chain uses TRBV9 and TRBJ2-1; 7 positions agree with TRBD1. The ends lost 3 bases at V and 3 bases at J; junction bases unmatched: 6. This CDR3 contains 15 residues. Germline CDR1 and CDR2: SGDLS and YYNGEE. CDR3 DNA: TGTGCCAGCAGCGCCCCGGGACAGATCTACAATGAGCAGTTCTTC. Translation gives CASSAPGQIYNEQFF.

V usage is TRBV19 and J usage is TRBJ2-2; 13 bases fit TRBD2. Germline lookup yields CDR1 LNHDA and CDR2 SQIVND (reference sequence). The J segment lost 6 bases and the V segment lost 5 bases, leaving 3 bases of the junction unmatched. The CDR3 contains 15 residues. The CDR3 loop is CASSVGLAGSGELFF. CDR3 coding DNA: TGTGCCAGTAGTGTGGGACTAGCGGGATCCGGGGAGCTGTTTTTT.

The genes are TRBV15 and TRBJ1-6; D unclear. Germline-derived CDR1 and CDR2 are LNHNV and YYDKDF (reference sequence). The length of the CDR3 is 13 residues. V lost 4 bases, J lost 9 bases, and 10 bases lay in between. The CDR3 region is CATSTSDFSPLHF. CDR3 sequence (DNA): TGTGCCACCAGCACTAGTGACTTTTCACCCCTCCACTTT.

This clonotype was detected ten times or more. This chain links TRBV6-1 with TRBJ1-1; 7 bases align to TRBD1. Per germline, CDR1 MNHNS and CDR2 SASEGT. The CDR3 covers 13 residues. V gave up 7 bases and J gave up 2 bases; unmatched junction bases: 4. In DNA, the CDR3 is TGTGCCAGCAAAAACAGGGGAAACACTGAAGCTTTCTTT. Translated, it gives CASKNRGNTEAFF.